This TCR beta chain derives from a study of blood T cell repertoires in COVID-19. For the study at large: T cells, B-cell-depleted T cells, or PBMCs provided the cDNA or gDNA that served as material.

Profiled with immunoSEQ multiplex PCR; TCRdb holds only in-frame clones, not every one. The sample has about 480,000 clones, roughly 90% seen once. Germline-derived CDR1 and CDR2 are DFQATT and SNEGSKA (reference sequence). The CDR3 is made up of 11 amino acids. This clonotype was sampled from a woman aged 40 to 50 who had recovered from COVID-19. This chain uses TRBV20-1 with TRBJ2-2, with D possibly matching TRBD2 (5 bases). The source material was PBMCs or T cells enriched from blood (not recorded which). CDR3 DNA: TGCAGCGGGATAGTAGCCGGGGAGCTGTTTTTT. This encodes CSGIVAGELFF.